This T cell receptor (beta chain) emerged from a study of immune cell composition in non-small cell lung cancer. Background on the study: Tumours were mainly lung adenocarcinoma or squamous cell carcinoma.

Overall study findings and caveats: Lung adenocarcinomas had lower top 10 clone scores and clonality than squamous tumours.

Template was genomic DNA from frozen, unsorted single-cell suspensions. This table comes from immunoSEQ multiplex PCR, and its TCRdb copy is limited to in-frame clones, with some not included. The sample includes 4,000 to 5,500 clones, about 80% of them seen just once. The V gene's germline CDR1 is LNHDA and CDR2 SQIVND (reference sequence). The CDR3 runs 15 residues. The germline V and J ends were trimmed by 6 bases and 3 bases, with 18 bases remaining between them. This clone was counted only a few times. What it binds is not known. The rearrangement uses TRBV19 and TRBJ2-7; D is perhaps TRBD1 (6 bases). This sequence was found in a human donor with non-small cell lung cancer. The sample was lung tumor tissue. The CDR3 here is CASRYKNSGDYEQYF. CDR3 sequence (DNA): TGTGCCAGTAGATATAAAAACTCAGGGGACTACGAGCAGTACTTC.